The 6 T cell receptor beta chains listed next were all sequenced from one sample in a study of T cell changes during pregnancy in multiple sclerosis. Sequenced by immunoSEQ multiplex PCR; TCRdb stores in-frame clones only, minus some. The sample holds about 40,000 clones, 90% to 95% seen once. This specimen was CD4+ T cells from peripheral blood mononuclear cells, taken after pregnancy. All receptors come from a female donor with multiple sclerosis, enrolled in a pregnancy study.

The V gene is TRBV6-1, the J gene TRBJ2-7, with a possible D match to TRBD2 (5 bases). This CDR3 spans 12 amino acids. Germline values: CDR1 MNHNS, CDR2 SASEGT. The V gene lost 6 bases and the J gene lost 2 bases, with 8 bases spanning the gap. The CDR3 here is CASRRATYEQYF. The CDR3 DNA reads TGTGCCAGCAGGCGGGCCACCTACGAGCAGTACTTC.

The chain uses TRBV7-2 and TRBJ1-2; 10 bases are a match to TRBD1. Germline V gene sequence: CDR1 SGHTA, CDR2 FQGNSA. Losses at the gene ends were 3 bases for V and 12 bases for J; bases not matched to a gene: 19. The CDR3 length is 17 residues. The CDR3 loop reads CASSFDQRRAAGQGDTF. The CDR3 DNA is TGTGCCAGCAGCTTCGACCAACGCAGGGCGGCTGGACAGGGGGACACCTTC.

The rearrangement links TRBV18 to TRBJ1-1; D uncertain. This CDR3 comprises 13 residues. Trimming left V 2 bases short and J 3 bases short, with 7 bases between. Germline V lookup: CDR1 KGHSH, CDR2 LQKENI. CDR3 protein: CASSPDRYTEAFF. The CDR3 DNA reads TGTGCCAGCTCACCAGATAGATACACTGAAGCTTTCTTT.

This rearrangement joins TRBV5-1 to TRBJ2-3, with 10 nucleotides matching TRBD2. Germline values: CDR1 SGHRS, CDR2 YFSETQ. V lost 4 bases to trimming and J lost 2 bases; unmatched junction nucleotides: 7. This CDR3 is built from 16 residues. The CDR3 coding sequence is TGCGCCAGCAGCGAGGTAGCGGGGGGCGTCACAGATACGCAGTATTTT. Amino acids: CASSEVAGGVTDTQYF.

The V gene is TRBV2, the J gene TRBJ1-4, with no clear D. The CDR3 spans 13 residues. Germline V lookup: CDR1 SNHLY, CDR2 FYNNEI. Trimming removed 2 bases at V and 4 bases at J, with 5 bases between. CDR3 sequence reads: CASSEQDNEKLFF. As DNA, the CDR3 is TGTGCCAGCAGTGAACAGGATAATGAAAAACTGTTTTTT.

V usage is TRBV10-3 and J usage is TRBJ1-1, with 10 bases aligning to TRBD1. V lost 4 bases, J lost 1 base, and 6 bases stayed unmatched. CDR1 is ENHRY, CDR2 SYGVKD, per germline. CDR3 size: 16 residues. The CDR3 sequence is CAISGVDRGSNTEAFF. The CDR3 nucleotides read TGTGCCATCAGTGGCGTGGACAGGGGGTCGAACACTGAAGCTTTCTTT.